The subject of this entry is one T cell receptor (beta chain). Its antigen is not identified. This specimen belongs to a study of graft-versus-host responses after intestinal transplantation. Assay used: immunoSEQ multiplex PCR; TCRdb lists only in-frame clones, some missing. The sample comprises fewer than 110,000 clones, around 90% of which are singletons, and 0.71% rests with the top ten. This CDR3 region has 15 residues. The germline V gene has CDR1 SGHTA and CDR2 FQGTGA. V lost 6 bases to trimming and J lost 5 bases; unmatched junction nucleotides: 9. The receptor was derived from a human donor who was the organ donor for an intestinal transplant. The sample in question was unstimulated CD4+ T cells sorted from spleen or lymph node cells, obtained before transplant. The V gene is TRBV7-3, the J gene TRBJ2-5; 10 bases agree with TRBD1. CDR3 DNA: TGTGCCAGCAGTCACCCCGGGACAGGGGTCGAGACCCAGTACTTC. It translates to CASSHPGTGVETQYF. Filled out from reference TRBV7-3 and TRBJ2-5, the complete variable domain reads GAGVSQTPSNKVTEKGKYVELRCDPISGHTALYWYRQSLGQGPEFLIYFQGTGAADDSGLPNDRFFAVRPEGSVSTLKIQRTERGDSAVYLCASSHPGTGVETQYFGPGTRLLVL.